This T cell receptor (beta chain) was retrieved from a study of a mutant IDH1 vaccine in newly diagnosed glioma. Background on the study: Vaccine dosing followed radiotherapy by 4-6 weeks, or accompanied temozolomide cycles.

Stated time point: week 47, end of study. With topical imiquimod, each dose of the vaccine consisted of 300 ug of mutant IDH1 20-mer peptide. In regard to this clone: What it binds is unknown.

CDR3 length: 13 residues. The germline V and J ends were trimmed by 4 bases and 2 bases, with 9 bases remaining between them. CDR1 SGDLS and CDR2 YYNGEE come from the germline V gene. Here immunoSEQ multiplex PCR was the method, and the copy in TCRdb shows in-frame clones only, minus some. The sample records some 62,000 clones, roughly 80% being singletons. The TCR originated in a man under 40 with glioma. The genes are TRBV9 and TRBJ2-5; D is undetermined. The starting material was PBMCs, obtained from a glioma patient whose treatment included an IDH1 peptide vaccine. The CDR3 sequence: CASSRHTQETQYF. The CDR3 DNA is TGTGCCAGCAGCAGGCATACTCAAGAGACCCAGTACTTC.